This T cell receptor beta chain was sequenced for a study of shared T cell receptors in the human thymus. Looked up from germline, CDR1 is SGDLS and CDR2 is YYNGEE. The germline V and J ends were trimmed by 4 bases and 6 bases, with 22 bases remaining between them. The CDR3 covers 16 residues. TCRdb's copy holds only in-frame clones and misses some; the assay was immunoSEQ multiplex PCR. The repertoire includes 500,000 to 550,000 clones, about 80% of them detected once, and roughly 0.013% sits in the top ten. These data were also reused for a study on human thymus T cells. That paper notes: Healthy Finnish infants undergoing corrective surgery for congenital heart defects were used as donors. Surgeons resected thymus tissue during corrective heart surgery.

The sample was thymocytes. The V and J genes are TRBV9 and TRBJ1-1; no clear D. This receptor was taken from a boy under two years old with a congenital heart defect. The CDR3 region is CASSPRVGGMSAEAFF. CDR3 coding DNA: TGTGCCAGCAGCCCCCGGGTAGGAGGGATGAGTGCTGAAGCTTTCTTT.